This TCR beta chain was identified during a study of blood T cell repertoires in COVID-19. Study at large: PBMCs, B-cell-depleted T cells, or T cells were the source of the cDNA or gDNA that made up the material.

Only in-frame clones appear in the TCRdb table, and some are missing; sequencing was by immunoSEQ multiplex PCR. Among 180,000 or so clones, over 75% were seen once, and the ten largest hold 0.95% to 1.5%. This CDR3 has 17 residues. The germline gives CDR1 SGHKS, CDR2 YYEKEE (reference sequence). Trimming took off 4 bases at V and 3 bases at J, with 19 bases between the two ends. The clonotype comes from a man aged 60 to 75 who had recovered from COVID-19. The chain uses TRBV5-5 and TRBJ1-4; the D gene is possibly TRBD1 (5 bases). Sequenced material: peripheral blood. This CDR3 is CASSPREGSLSNEKLFF. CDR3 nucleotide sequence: TGTGCCAGCAGCCCCAGGGAGGGGTCCCTATCTAATGAAAAACTGTTTTTT.